These T cell receptor beta chains were read from a single sample in a study of blood T cell repertoires in COVID-19. Method: immunoSEQ multiplex PCR; TCRdb's copy keeps in-frame clones and lacks some. The table records some 340,000 clones, 90% to 95% of them present only once. Specimen: PBMCs or T cells enriched from blood (not recorded which). The receptors shown here come from a young woman who had been exposed to COVID-19. Each CDR3 is given with its conserved first and last residue. A D gene is named only where the DNA matches it firmly. Clone size is not always given. Where it is, it says once, few, many or a class for expanded clones.

clone_size: .; j_call: TRBJ1-2; d_call: .; v_call: TRBV4-2; cdr3_nt: TGTGCCAGCAGCCGGGGCCGCGATGAATCTAACTATGGCTACACCTTC; cdr3_aa: CASSRGRDESNYGYTF
clone_size: few; j_call: TRBJ2-1; d_call: TRBD2; v_call: TRBV7-9; cdr3_nt: TGTGCCAGCAGCTTAGTGTCCGGGGGGGCCGCCGATGAGCAGTTCTTC; cdr3_aa: CASSLVSGGAADEQFF
clone_size: .; j_call: TRBJ2-7; d_call: TRBD1; v_call: TRBV4-2; cdr3_nt: TGTGCCAGCAGCCAAGACCCGGGACAGGGCTCCGAGCAGTACTTC; cdr3_aa: CASSQDPGQGSEQYF
clone_size: .; j_call: TRBJ1-3; d_call: .; v_call: TRBV7-2; cdr3_nt: TGTGCCAGCAGCTTAGAGTTACGGAGCTCTGGAAACACCATATATTTT; cdr3_aa: CASSLELRSSGNTIYF
clone_size: .; j_call: TRBJ2-5; d_call: TRBD2; v_call: TRBV4-1; cdr3_nt: TGCGCCAGCAGCCAGAGGCGGGGGGACGCAGAGACCCAGTACTTC; cdr3_aa: CASSQRRGDAETQYF
clone_size: .; j_call: TRBJ1-4; d_call: TRBD1; v_call: TRBV19; cdr3_nt: TGTGCCAGTAACCAACCGGGACAGGGGAATGAAAAACTGTTTTTT; cdr3_aa: CASNQPGQGNEKLFF
clone_size: .; j_call: TRBJ2-3; d_call: TRBD1; v_call: TRBV7-8; cdr3_nt: TGTGCCAGCAGCTTAGCGATCCGGACAGGGGGCACAGATACGCAGTATTTT; cdr3_aa: CASSLAIRTGGTDTQYF
clone_size: .; j_call: TRBJ1-5; d_call: TRBD1; v_call: TRBV10-3; cdr3_nt: TGTGCCAGTTCGGGACAGTATAGCAATCAGCCCCAGCATTTT; cdr3_aa: CASSGQYSNQPQHF
clone_size: .; j_call: TRBJ2-1; d_call: TRBD2; v_call: TRBV7-2; cdr3_nt: TGTGCCAGCAGCTTTGGCGGGGGGCCGAACAATGAGCAGTTCTTC; cdr3_aa: CASSFGGGPNNEQFF
clone_size: .; j_call: TRBJ1-3; d_call: .; v_call: TRBV5-1; cdr3_nt: TGCGCCAGCAGCTTGGCGGGAGGAGGTTCTGGAAACACCATATATTTT; cdr3_aa: CASSLAGGGSGNTIYF
clone_size: .; j_call: TRBJ2-3; d_call: TRBD1; v_call: TRBV3-1/TRBV3-2; cdr3_nt: TGTGCCAGCAGCCAAGGGGTGGAGACAGGGACAGATACGCAGTATTTT; cdr3_aa: CASSQGVETGTDTQYF
clone_size: .; j_call: TRBJ2-7; d_call: TRBD1; v_call: TRBV4-1; cdr3_nt: TGCGCCAGCAGCCAATCCCCGGCAGGGGGCGACTCCTACGAGCAGTACTTC; cdr3_aa: CASSQSPAGGDSYEQYF
clone_size: .; j_call: TRBJ1-1; d_call: TRBD1; v_call: TRBV19; cdr3_nt: TGTGCCAGTAGTATAGGGAGGACAGGGGCTGAAGCTTTCTTT; cdr3_aa: CASSIGRTGAEAFF
clone_size: .; j_call: TRBJ1-6; d_call: .; v_call: TRBV19; cdr3_nt: TGTGCCAGTACCAAATACAGGGTCCGTGATTCACCCCTCCACTTT; cdr3_aa: CASTKYRVRDSPLHF
clone_size: .; j_call: TRBJ1-6; d_call: .; v_call: TRBV11-3; cdr3_nt: TGTGCCAGCAGCTTAACGGCGGGTTCACCCCTCCACTTT; cdr3_aa: CASSLTAGSPLHF
clone_size: .; j_call: TRBJ2-3; d_call: TRBD1; v_call: TRBV7-3; cdr3_nt: TGTGCCAGCAGCCCTCAGGGGGTGGCCGATACGCAGTATTTT; cdr3_aa: CASSPQGVADTQYF
clone_size: .; j_call: TRBJ2-5; d_call: .; v_call: TRBV18; cdr3_nt: TGTGCCAGCTCACCTCCGGGACACCTGGTTCGTGAGACCCAGTACTTC; cdr3_aa: CASSPPGHLVRETQYF